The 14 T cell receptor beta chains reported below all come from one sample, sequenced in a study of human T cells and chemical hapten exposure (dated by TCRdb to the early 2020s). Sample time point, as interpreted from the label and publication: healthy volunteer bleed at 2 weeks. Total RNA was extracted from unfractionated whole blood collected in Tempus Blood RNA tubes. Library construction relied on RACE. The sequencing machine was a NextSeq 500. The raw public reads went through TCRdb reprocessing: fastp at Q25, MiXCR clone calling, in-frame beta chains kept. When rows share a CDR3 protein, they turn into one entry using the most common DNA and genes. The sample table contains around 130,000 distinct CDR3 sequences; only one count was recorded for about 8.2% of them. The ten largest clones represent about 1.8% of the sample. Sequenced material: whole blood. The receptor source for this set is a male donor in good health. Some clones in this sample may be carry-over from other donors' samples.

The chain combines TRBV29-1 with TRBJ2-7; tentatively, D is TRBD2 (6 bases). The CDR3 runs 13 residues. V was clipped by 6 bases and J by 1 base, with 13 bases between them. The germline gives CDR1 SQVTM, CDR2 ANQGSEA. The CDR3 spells CSVSGTSSYEQYF. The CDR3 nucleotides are TGCAGCGTCTCCGGGACTTCTTCCTACGAGCAGTACTTC.

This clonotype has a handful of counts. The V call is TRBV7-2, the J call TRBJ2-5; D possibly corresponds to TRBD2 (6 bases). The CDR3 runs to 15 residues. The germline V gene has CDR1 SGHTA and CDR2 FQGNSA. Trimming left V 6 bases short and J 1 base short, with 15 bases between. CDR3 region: CASRPTRGSQETQYF. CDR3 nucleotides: TGTGCCAGCAGACCCACGCGGGGCAGCCAAGAGACCCAGTACTTC.

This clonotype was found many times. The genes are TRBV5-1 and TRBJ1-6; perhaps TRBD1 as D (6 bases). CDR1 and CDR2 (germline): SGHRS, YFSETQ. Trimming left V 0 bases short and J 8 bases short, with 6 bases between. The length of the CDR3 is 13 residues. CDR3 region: CASSLDRDSPLHF. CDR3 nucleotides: TGCGCCAGCAGCTTGGACAGGGATTCACCCCTCCACTTT.

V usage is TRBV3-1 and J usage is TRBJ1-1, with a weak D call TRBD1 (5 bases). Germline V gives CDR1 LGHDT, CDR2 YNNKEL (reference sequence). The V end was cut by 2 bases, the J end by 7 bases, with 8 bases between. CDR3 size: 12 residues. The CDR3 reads CASSQQGLEAFF. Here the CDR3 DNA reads TGTGCCAGCAGCCAACAGGGCCTTGAAGCTTTCTTT.

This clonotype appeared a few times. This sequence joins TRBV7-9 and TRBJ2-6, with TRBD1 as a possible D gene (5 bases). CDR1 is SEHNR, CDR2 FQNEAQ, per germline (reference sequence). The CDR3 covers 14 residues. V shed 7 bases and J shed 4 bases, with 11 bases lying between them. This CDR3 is CASIGAAGANVLTF. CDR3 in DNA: TGTGCCAGCATAGGGGCGGCCGGGGCCAACGTCCTGACTTTC.

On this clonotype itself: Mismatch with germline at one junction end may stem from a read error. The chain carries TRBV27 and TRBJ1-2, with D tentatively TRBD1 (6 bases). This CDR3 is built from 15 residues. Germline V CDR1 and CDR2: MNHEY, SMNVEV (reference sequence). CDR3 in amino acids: CASSLAGAPNCGYTF. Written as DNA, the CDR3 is TGTGCCAGCAGTTTAGCGGGGGCCCCCAACTGTGGCTACACCTTC.

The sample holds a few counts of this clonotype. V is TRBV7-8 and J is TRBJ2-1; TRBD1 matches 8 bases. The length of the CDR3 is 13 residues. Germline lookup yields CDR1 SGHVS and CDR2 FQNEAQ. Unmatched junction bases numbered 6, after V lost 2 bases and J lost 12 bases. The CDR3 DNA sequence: TGTGCCAGCAGCTTATCAGGGGGCGAAGGGCAGTTCTTC. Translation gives CASSLSGGEGQFF.

CDR3: CASSTRAGGPGEQYF. CDR3 in DNA: TGTGCCAGCAGCACCCGGGCGGGAGGGCCCGGCGAGCAGTACTTC. The rearrangement links TRBV7-9 to TRBJ2-7; 9 bases are shared with TRBD2. The CDR3 is 15 amino acids. The germline CDR1 and CDR2 sequences are SEHNR and FQNEAQ (reference sequence). V gave up 5 bases and J gave up 6 bases; unmatched junction bases: 11.

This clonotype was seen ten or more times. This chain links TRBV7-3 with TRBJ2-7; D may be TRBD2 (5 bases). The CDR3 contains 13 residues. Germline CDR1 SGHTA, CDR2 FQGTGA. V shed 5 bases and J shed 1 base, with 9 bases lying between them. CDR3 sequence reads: CASSPPGSYEQYF. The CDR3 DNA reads TGTGCCAGCAGCCCACCGGGATCCTACGAGCAGTACTTC.

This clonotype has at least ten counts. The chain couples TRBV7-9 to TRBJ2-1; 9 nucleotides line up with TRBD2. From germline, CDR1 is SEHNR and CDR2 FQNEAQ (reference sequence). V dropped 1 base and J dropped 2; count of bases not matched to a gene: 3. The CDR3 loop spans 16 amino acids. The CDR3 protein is CASSLGASGTYNEQFF. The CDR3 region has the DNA TGTGCCAGCAGCTTAGGGGCTAGCGGGACCTACAATGAGCAGTTCTTC. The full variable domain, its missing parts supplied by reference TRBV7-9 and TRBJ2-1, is DTGVSQNPRHKITKRGQNVTFRCDPISEHNRLYWYRQTLGQGPEFLTYFQNEAQLEKSRLLSDRFSAERPKGSFSTLEIQRTEQGDSAMYLCASSLGASGTYNEQFFGPGTRLTVL.

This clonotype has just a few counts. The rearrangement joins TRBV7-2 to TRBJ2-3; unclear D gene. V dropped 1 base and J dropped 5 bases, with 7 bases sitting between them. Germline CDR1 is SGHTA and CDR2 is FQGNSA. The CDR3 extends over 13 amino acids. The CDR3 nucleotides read TGTGCCAGCAGCTTAGGAAAGGGAGATACGCAGTATTTT. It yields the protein CASSLGKGDTQYF. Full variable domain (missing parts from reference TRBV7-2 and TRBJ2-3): GAGVSQSPSNKVTEKGKDVELRCDPISGHTALYWYRQSLGQGLEFLIYFQGNSAPDKSGLPSDRFSAERTGGSVSTLTIQRTQQEDSAVYLCASSLGKGDTQYFGPGTRLTVL.

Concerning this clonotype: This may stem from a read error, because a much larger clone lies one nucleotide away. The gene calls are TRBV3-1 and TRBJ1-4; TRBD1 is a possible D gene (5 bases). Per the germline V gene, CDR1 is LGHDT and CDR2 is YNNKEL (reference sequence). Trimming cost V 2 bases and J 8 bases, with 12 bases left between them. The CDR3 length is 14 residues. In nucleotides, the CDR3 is TGTGCCAGCAGCCAAACACGGGGCGACGAAAAACTGTTTTTT. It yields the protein CASSQTRGDEKLFF. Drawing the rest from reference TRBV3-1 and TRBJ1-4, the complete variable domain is DTAVSQTPKYLVTQMGNDKSIKCEQNLGHDTMYWYKQDSKKFLKIMFSYNNKELIINETVPNRFSPKSPDKAHLNLHINSLELGDSAVYFCASSQTRGDEKLFFGSGTQLSVL.

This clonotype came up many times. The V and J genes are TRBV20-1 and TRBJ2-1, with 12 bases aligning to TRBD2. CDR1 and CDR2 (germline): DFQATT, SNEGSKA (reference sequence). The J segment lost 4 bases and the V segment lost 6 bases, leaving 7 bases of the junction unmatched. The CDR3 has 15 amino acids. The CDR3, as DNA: TGCAGTGCCAAGCCGGGACTAGCGGGTTACAATGAGCAGTTCTTC. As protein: CSAKPGLAGYNEQFF.

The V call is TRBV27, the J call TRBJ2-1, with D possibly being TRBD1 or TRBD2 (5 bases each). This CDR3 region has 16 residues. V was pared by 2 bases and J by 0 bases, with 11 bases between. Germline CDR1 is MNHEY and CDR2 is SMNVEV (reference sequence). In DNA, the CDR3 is TGTGCCAGCAGTTTAAGCGCAGGGAGCTCCTACAATGAGCAGTTCTTC. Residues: CASSLSAGSSYNEQFF.